The clone carrying this T cell receptor (beta chain) was seen many times. As yet, its antigen is unknown. The data were taken from a study of human T cells and chemical hapten exposure. Study findings and constraints: TCRs exceeding 1 in 1000 frequency stayed unchanged with DPC sensitization.

Time point described: healthy volunteer bleed at 2 weeks. Sequencing started from total RNA isolated from unfractionated whole blood. One entry per CDR3 protein results from TCRdb running MiXCR on the RACE reads. Of roughly 130,000 distinct CDR3 sequences listed, approximately 9.5% were seen once; the top ten hold 1.5% to 2%. CDR1 and CDR2 from the germline V gene are SGHAT and FQNNGV. V lost 0 bases and J lost 5; bases outside the gene matches: 1. CDR3 size: 14 residues. This sequence originates from a male donor in good health. Some clones in this sample may be carry-over from other donors' samples. Input material: whole blood. The chain has TRBV11-2 and TRBJ1-5, with 7 bases that match TRBD1. For the CDR3, the DNA is TGTGCCAGCAGCTTAGACAGGGGGGATCAGCCCCAGCATTTT. The encoded protein is CASSLDRGDQPQHF.